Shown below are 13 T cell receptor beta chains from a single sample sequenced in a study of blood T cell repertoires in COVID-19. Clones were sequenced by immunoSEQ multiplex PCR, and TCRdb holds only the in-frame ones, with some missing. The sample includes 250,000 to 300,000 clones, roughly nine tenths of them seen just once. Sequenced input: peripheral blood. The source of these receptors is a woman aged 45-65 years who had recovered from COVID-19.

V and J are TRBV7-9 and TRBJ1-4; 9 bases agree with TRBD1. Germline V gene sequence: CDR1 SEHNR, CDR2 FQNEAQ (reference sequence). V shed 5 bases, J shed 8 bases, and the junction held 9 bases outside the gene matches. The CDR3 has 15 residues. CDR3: CASSKAGQGHEKLFF. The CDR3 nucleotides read TGTGCCAGCAGCAAGGCGGGACAGGGACACGAAAAACTGTTTTTT. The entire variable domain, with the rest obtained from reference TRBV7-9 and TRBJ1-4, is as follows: DTGVSQNPRHKITKRGQNVTFRCDPISEHNRLYWYRQTLGQGPEFLTYFQNEAQLEKSRLLSDRFSAERPKGSFSTLEIQRTEQGDSAMYLCASSKAGQGHEKLFFGSGTQLSVL.

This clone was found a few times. The CDR3 coding sequence is TGTGCCAGCAGTTTGGGAGGGCTGAATTCACCCCTCCACTTT. It encodes CASSLGGLNSPLHF. This rearrangement joins TRBV27 to TRBJ1-6; no clear D. This CDR3 has 14 amino acids. The germline V gene has CDR1 MNHEY and CDR2 SMNVEV (reference sequence). V was pared by 3 bases and J by 7 bases, with 10 bases between.

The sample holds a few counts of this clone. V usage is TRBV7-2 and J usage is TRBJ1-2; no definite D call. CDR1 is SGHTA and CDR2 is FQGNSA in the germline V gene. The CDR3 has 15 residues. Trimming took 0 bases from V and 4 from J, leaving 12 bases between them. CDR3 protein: CASSLANRGFYGYTF. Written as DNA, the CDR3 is TGTGCCAGCAGCTTAGCGAATCGGGGATTCTATGGCTACACCTTC.

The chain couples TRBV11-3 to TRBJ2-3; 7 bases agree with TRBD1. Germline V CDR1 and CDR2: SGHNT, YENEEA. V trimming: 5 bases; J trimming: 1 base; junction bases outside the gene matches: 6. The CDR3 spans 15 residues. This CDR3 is CASSPGQWGTDTQYF. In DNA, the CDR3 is TGTGCCAGCAGCCCGGGACAGTGGGGCACAGATACGCAGTATTTT.

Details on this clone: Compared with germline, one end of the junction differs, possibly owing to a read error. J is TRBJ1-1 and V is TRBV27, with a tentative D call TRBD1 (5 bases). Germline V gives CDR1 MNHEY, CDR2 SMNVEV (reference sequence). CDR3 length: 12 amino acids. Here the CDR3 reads CASRRQPGEVIF. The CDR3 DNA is TGTGCCAGCAGACGACAGCCGGGGGAGGTGATCTTT.

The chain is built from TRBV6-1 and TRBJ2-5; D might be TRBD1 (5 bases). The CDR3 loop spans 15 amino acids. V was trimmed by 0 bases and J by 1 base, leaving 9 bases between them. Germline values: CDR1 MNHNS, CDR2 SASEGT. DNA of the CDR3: TGTGCCAGCAGTGAAGCGGGGCGGCCCCAAGAGACCCAGTACTTC. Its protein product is CASSEAGRPQETQYF.

The CDR3 loop reads CASTELALDTQYF. Written as DNA, the CDR3 is TGTGCCAGCACAGAACTAGCTCTGGATACGCAGTATTTT. The chain joins TRBV5-4 to TRBJ2-3; a weak D match, TRBD2 (6 bases). Germline CDR1 SGHNT, CDR2 YYREEE (reference sequence). CDR3 size: 13 residues. V was cut by 6 bases and J by 6 bases, with 14 bases left in between.

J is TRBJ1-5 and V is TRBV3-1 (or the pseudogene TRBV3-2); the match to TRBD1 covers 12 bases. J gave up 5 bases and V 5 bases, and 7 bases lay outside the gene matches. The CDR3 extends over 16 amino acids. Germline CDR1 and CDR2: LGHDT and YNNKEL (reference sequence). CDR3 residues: CASSDRDRGPYQPQHF. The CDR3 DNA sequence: TGTGCCAGCAGCGACCGGGACAGGGGGCCCTATCAGCCCCAGCATTTT.

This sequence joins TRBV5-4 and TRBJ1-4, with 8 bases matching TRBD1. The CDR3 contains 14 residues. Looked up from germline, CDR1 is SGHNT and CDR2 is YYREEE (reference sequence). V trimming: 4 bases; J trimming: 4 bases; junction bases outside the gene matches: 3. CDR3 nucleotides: TGTGCCAGCAGCCCAGGGGGCAGTAATGAAAAACTGTTTTTT. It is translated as CASSPGGSNEKLFF. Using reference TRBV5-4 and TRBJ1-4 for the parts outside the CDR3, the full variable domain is ETGVTQSPTHLIKTRGQQVTLRCSSQSGHNTVSWYQQALGQGPQFIFQYYREEENGRGNFPPRFSGLQFPNYSSELNVNALELDDSALYLCASSPGGSNEKLFFGSGTQLSVL.

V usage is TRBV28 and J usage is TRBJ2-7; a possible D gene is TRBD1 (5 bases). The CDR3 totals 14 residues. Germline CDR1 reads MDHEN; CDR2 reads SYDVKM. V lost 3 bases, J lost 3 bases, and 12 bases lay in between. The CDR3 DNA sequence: TGTGCCAGCAGTTTCGGCGGACAACTCTACGAGCAGTACTTC. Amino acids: CASSFGGQLYEQYF.

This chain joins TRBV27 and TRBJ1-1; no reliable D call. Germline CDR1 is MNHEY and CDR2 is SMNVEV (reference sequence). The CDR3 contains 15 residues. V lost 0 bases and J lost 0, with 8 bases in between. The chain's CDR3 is CASSLSPVMNTEAFF. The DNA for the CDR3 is TGTGCCAGCAGTTTATCCCCTGTTATGAACACTGAAGCTTTCTTT.

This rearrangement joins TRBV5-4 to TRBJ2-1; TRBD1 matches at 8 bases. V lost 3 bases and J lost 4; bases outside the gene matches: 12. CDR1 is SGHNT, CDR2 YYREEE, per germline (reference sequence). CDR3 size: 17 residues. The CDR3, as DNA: TGTGCCAGCAGCTGGGGGACAGGCGGACAAAATTACAATGAGCAGTTCTTC. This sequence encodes CASSWGTGGQNYNEQFF. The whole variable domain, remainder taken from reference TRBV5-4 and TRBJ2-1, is ETGVTQSPTHLIKTRGQQVTLRCSSQSGHNTVSWYQQALGQGPQFIFQYYREEENGRGNFPPRFSGLQFPNYSSELNVNALELDDSALYLCASSWGTGGQNYNEQFFGPGTRLTVL.

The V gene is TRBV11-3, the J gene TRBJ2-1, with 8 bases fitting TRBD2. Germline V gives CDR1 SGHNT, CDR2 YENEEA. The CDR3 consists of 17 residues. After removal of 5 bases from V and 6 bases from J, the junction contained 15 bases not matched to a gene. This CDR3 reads CASSPGGRAGERNEQFF. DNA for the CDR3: TGTGCCAGCAGCCCTGGCGGCCGAGCGGGGGAACGCAATGAGCAGTTCTTC. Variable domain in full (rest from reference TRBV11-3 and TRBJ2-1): EAGVVQSPRYKIIEKKQPVAFWCNPISGHNTLYWYLQNLGQGPELLIRYENEEAVDDSQLPKDRFSAERLKGVDSTLKIQPAELGDSAVYLCASSPGGRAGERNEQFFGPGTRLTVL.